The sequence of this T cell receptor beta chain was determined in a study of shared clonotypes between healthy human individuals (dated by TCRdb to the early 2020s). Background for the entire study: A couple of women and three men aged 18 to 49 years were included in the cohort. The study deeply sequenced blood TCR repertoires of about 5 healthy adults to estimate repertoire size and the extent of clonotype sharing between individuals. Libraries were prepared and TCR repertoires were sequenced by different laboratories using diverse techniques, in order to increase sequencing depth and limit assay-specific biases. Per donor, leukapheresis produced somewhere between about 0.9 and 9.5 billion PBMCs. Overall study outcomes, separate from this receptor: Pairwise subsampling indicated that sequencing depth was expected to affect the degree of clonotype sharing among donors. Because the study included only a small number of donors, the genetic and exposure-history diversity represented was limited. Sampling was restricted to blood, and TCR repertoires in tissues likely differ from the TCR repertoires found in blood.

This clone has a single count. The antigen this receptor binds is unknown. Base quality data are lacking; no much larger clone is found one base away. At the junction V is shortened by 8 bases and J by 6 bases, with 16 bases in between. Reading from cysteine to phenylalanine, the CDR3 counts 13 amino acids. Only the CDR3 part of the read is kept: 39 bases, read in frame from the first base. Based on the germline V gene (reference sequence), the CDR1 and CDR2 sequences are LNHDA and SQIVND. Using the deep immunoSEQ assay, multiplex PCR amplified TCR CDR3 regions from genomic DNA. Genomic DNA extracted from each cell subset was distributed evenly over all wells of several immunoSEQ 96-well plates, and each plate served as one replicate. For unsorted PBMC, approximately 0.3 ug of genomic DNA, equivalent to about 32,000 T cell genomes, went into each replicate PCR. Genomic DNA from unsorted PBMC was sequenced over ten immunoSEQ deep assay plates. The purified libraries were quantified using a Qubit 3.0 fluorometer, sized with a Bioanalyzer 2100, and then quantified again using the KAPA Library Quantification kit. Every immunoSEQ 96-well plate was sequenced on a separate single-read 150-cycle Illumina NextSeq 550 flow cell. As for the authors' bioinformatics: The immunoSEQ output contained only junctional sequences without quality scores, so filtering could not match that applied to full-length reads. To assign V/J genes and CDR3, sequences were annotated using PyIR, a Python wrapper for IgBLAST v1.9, with IMGT germline references. Reads were filtered out if the reads had weak V/J assignments (E-value above 1e-6), no CDR3, stop codons, out-of-frame junctions, or ambiguous translated residues. V3J clonotypes were defined as sequences sharing the same inferred V gene, J gene, and CDR3 amino acid sequence. Percentage overlap between repertoires was calculated by dividing the number of shared unique clonotypes by the size of the smaller repertoire. RTK rarefaction, the Chao1 estimator, and Recon v2.1 estimates of unobserved clonotypes were used to assess repertoire richness. TCRdb took over this immuneACCESS table, retaining in-frame rearrangements with V and J assigned. Such tables are incomplete; in checked studies, under half of the missing clones stem from an unresolved V gene, and the remainder is unexplained. V and J calls plus clone size are reproduced from that table; the DNA served to infer D and trimming. This sample gives around 530,000 clones in total; around 80% of them show up just once. Of the sample, 12% is held by the ten largest clones.

Donors were healthy HIV-negative adults with no recently reported acute infections or vaccinations. All donors were Caucasian adults living in Nashville, Tennessee, USA. In the unsorted samples, 90 million to 100 million PBMCs were counted, and genomic DNA was extracted using the QIAamp DNA Blood Mini kit. Blood was obtained by leukapheresis, after which PBMCs were separated by Ficoll-Histopaque density gradient centrifugation and cryopreserved in liquid nitrogen vapor phase. Recombination connected TRBV19 to TRBJ2-5; a confident D gene designation cannot be given. This TCR was recovered from a woman aged 40 to 55 in good health. Some clones in this sample may be carry-over from other donors' samples. The sample consisted of PBMCs. In nucleotide form, the sequence is TGTGCCAGTCAGTCCCCCACGCAACAGACCCAGTACTTC. Translated, it reads CASQSPTQQTQYF.